A selection of T cell receptor beta chains follows, all from one sample in a study of blood T cell repertoires in COVID-19. Here immunoSEQ multiplex PCR was the method, and the copy in TCRdb shows in-frame clones only, minus some. Found here are 88,000 or so clones, less than 90% of them singletons; the top ten hold less than 9%. Material for sequencing was peripheral blood. The receptors stem from a man in his sixties with acute or convalescent COVID-19. CDR3s include the opening cysteine and the closing phenylalanine or tryptophan. A D gene is named only where the DNA matches it firmly. The size entry is marked missing in some rows and otherwise reads once, few, many or a size class.

CDR3 protein	CDR3 DNA	clone size	V gene	J gene	D gene
CASSTEDRSQETQYF	TGTGCCAGCAGCACAGAGGACAGGTCCCAAGAGACCCAGTACTTC	few	TRBV7-6	TRBJ2-5	TRBD1
CASSIPGIKNIQYF	TGTGCCAGTAGTATACCGGGAATTAAAAACATTCAGTACTTC	-	TRBV19	TRBJ2-4	-
CASTPTGTGRSPLHF	TGTGCCAGCACCCCAACCGGGACAGGTCGTTCACCCCTCCACTTT	-	TRBV3-1/TRBV3-2	TRBJ1-6	TRBD1
CASRPGQGWYGYTF	TGCGCCAGCAGACCGGGACAGGGGTGGTATGGCTACACCTTC	once	TRBV5-1	TRBJ1-2	TRBD1
CASGDYGRGRGFGANVLTF	TGCGCCAGCGGTGATTATGGCAGGGGGCGAGGCTTCGGGGCCAACGTCCTGACTTTC	-	TRBV5-1	TRBJ2-6	TRBD1
CASSLMKGGQGGSQYF	TGTGCCAGCAGTTTAATGAAAGGAGGACAGGGAGGGTCCCAGTACTTC	-	TRBV28	TRBJ2-5	-
CASSLAGIYGYTF	TGTGCCAGCAGTTTAGCGGGCATCTATGGCTACACCTTC	once	TRBV12-3/TRBV12-4	TRBJ1-2	-
CASSLVDRNEQFF	TGTGCCAGCAGCTTAGTTGATCGGAATGAGCAGTTCTTC	-	TRBV7-9	TRBJ2-1	-
CASSLIQGETQYF	TGTGCCAGCAGTCTAATACAGGGGGAGACCCAGTACTTC	-	TRBV27	TRBJ2-5	TRBD1
CASRTRDSYYEQYF	TGTGCCAGCAGGACCCGGGACAGCTACTACGAGCAGTACTTC	-	TRBV5-4	TRBJ2-7	TRBD1
CASSQGAHNEQFF	TGCGCCAGCAGCCAGGGGGCCCACAATGAGCAGTTCTTC	few	TRBV5-1	TRBJ2-1	TRBD1
CASSYWTGDVGQPQHF	TGTGCCAGTAGTTATTGGACAGGGGATGTGGGGCAGCCCCAGCATTTT	once	TRBV19	TRBJ1-5	TRBD1
CASRETGANVLTF	TGTGCCAGCAGGGAGACTGGGGCCAACGTCCTGACTTTC	-	TRBV12-3/TRBV12-4	TRBJ2-6	-
CASSSGLAPSDEQFF	TGTGCCAGCAGCTCCGGGCTAGCCCCGTCGGATGAGCAGTTCTTC	few	TRBV5-5	TRBJ2-1	-
CASSIRTAYEQYF	TGTGCCAGTAGTATCCGGACAGCCTACGAGCAGTACTTC	-	TRBV19	TRBJ2-7	-
CASYLGGALSSYNEQFF	TGTGCCAGCTATCTTGGGGGGGCACTCAGCTCCTACAATGAGCAGTTCTTC	-	TRBV6-4	TRBJ2-1	-
CASSLAGPLAYGYTF	TGTGCCAGCAGCTTAGCGGGTCCATTAGCCTATGGCTACACCTTC	-	TRBV7-2	TRBJ1-2	-
CASSLDSGRISGANVLTF	TGTGCCAGCAGCTTGGACAGCGGGAGGATCTCTGGGGCCAACGTCCTGACTTTC	once	TRBV5-6	TRBJ2-6	TRBD2
CAWSVMEGYGYTF	TGTGCCTGGAGTGTAATGGAGGGCTATGGCTACACCTTC	-	TRBV30	TRBJ1-2	-
CASSFRDTGYEQYF	TGTGCCAGCAGTTTCAGGGACACAGGCTACGAGCAGTACTTC	-	TRBV28	TRBJ2-7	-
CASSLYMRTGGRDTQYF	TGTGCCAGCTCACTCTACATGAGGACAGGGGGACGAGATACGCAGTATTTT	-	TRBV18	TRBJ2-3	TRBD1
CASSPTDRDTQYF	TGTGCCAGTAGTCCTACGGACAGGGATACGCAGTATTTT	-	TRBV19	TRBJ2-3	TRBD1
CAISEDSNIQYF	TGTGCCATCAGTGAGGACAGCAACATTCAGTACTTC	few	TRBV10-3	TRBJ2-4	-
CASSTGSVKPQHF	TGTGCCAGCAGTACGGGGAGCGTTAAGCCCCAGCATTTT	once	TRBV6-5	TRBJ1-5	-
CASSLDLAGGYQETQYF	TGTGCCAGCAGCTTAGATTTAGCGGGGGGGTATCAAGAGACCCAGTACTTC	-	TRBV7-2	TRBJ2-5	TRBD2
CASSFTLGEYNEQFF	TGTGCCAGCAGCTTTACTCTGGGCGAATACAATGAGCAGTTCTTC	many	TRBV7-6	TRBJ2-1	-
CASSLVGSGAGNSPLHF	TGTGCCAGCAGCCTCGTTGGATCAGGCGCGGGTAATTCACCCCTCCACTTT	-	TRBV3-1/TRBV3-2	TRBJ1-6	-
CASSLREGSYNEQFF	TGTGCCAGCAGTCTTCGGGAGGGATCGTACAATGAGCAGTTCTTC	-	TRBV7-9	TRBJ2-1	TRBD2
CASSLLNQPQHF	TGTGCCAGCAGCCTTCTAAATCAGCCCCAGCATTTT	-	TRBV7-9	TRBJ1-5	-
CASSEFSAGYGYTF	TGTGCCAGCAGTGAATTCTCGGCAGGCTATGGCTACACCTTC	-	TRBV6-1	TRBJ1-2	-
CASSDRGSNGYTF	TGTGCCAGCTCAGACAGGGGTTCAAATGGCTACACCTTC	-	TRBV18	TRBJ1-2	TRBD1
CASNGQPQETQYF	TGTGCCAGCAACGGACAGCCCCAAGAGACCCAGTACTTC	-	TRBV6-5	TRBJ2-5	-
CASSLTTTNEKLFF	TGCGCCAGCAGCTTGACAACAACTAATGAAAAACTGTTTTTT	-	TRBV5-1	TRBJ1-4	-